This TCR beta chain was captured in a study of breast tumors, draining lymph nodes, adjacent tissues. The lymph nodes were axillary draining lymph nodes from breast cancer patients. TCRdb analysed the multiplex PCR reads with MiXCR anew, one entry per CDR3 protein. The repertoire has 65,000 to 80,000 distinct CDR3 sequences, roughly a fifth of them found once; the top ten carry about 2.2%. Ten or more counts support this clonotype. Deletions cut 3 bases from V and 5 bases from J, with 8 bases between. The CDR3 extends over 12 amino acids. CDR1 and CDR2 from the germline V gene are LGHNT and FRNRAP. This clonotype was sampled from a female donor with breast cancer. Some clones in this sample may be carry-over from other donors' samples. Material for sequencing was axillary lymph node tissue. The gene calls are TRBV12-5 and TRBJ2-7, with D possibly being TRBD1 or TRBD2 (5 bases each). The chain's CDR3 is CASGFGDHEQYF. The CDR3 region has the DNA TGTGCTAGTGGTTTTGGGGACCACGAGCAGTACTTC. The variable domain in full, with the rest retrieved from reference TRBV12-5 and TRBJ2-7, is DARVTQTPRHKVTEMGQEVTMRCQPILGHNTVFWYRQTMMQGLELLAYFRNRAPLDDSGMPKDRFSAEMPDATLATLKIQPSEPRDSAVYFCASGFGDHEQYFGPGTRLTVT.